Listed here are 25 T cell receptor beta chains from one sample, sequenced in a study of blood T cell repertoires in COVID-19. The protocol was immunoSEQ multiplex PCR, while the TCRdb copy is restricted to in-frame clones and leaves out a portion. The sample has around 300,000 clones; over 80% are singletons. The sample consisted of PBMCs or T cells enriched from blood (not recorded which). The source of these receptors is a man aged 25-40 years who had recovered from COVID-19.

This chain connects TRBV9 to TRBJ2-1, with 12 nucleotides matching TRBD1. J gave up 8 bases and V 4 bases, and 7 bases lay outside the gene matches. This CDR3 is 15 amino acids long. Looked up from germline, CDR1 is SGDLS and CDR2 is YYNGEE. CDR3 bases: TGTGCCAGCAGCACCGGGACAGGGGGCCGGTATGAGCAGTTCTTC. Amino acids: CASSTGTGGRYEQFF.

The rearrangement links TRBV2 to TRBJ2-1, with 7 bases aligning to TRBD1. Germline loops: CDR1 SNHLY, CDR2 FYNNEI. The CDR3 length is 11 residues. V lost 10 bases and J lost 10; bases outside the gene matches: 7. The CDR3 loop is CATSDRIEQFF. The CDR3 nucleotides read TGTGCCACATCGGACAGGATAGAGCAGTTCTTC. Supplemented by reference TRBV2 and TRBJ2-1, the full variable domain reads EPEVTQTPSHQVTQMGQEVILRCVPISNHLYFYWYRQILGQKVEFLVSFYNNEISEKSEIFDDQFSVERPDGSNFTLKIRSTKLEDSAMYFCATSDRIEQFFGPGTRLTVL.

The chain recombines TRBV27 with TRBJ2-3; TRBD2 matches 12 bases. CDR1 and CDR2 (germline): MNHEY, SMNVEV (reference sequence). V shed 5 bases and J 4 bases; nucleotides not matched to a gene: 7. The length of the CDR3 is 16 residues. DNA of the CDR3: TGTGCCAGCAGTCATGTACTAGCGGGGGGACCAGATACGCAGTATTTT. This sequence encodes CASSHVLAGGPDTQYF.

This chain connects TRBV24-1 to TRBJ2-5; a weak D match, TRBD1 (6 bases). The CDR3 covers 15 residues. The germline gives CDR1 KGHDR, CDR2 SFDVKD. Deletions cut 6 bases from V and 5 bases from J, with 18 bases between. The DNA for the CDR3 is TGTGCCACCAGTAACACGCAGGTGGGGGCGGAGACCCAGTACTTC. Its translation: CATSNTQVGAETQYF.

The chain links TRBV6-5 to TRBJ2-1, with TRBD1 matching 7 bases. The junction had 11 bases not matched to a gene; V was cut back by 6 bases and J by 6 bases. Germline V gene lookup returns CDR1 MNHEY and CDR2 SVGAGI. The CDR3 sequence is 15 residues long. Here the CDR3 reads CASRDTGVSPNEQFF. The DNA of the CDR3 is TGTGCCAGCAGAGACACAGGGGTGTCTCCCAATGAGCAGTTCTTC.

This chain uses TRBV27 with TRBJ2-5; 9 nucleotides align to TRBD2. The CDR3 extends over 14 amino acids. J gave up 5 bases and V 6 bases, and 7 bases lay outside the gene matches. Looked up from germline, CDR1 is MNHEY and CDR2 is SMNVEV (reference sequence). The CDR3 bases are TGTGCCAGCAGCTTTAGCGGGGGAGGTGAGACCCAGTACTTC. Its translation: CASSFSGGGETQYF.

The genes are TRBV30 and TRBJ2-3; 10 positions match TRBD2. The junction had 3 bases not matched to a gene; V was cut back by 0 bases and J by 6 bases. The germline gives CDR1 GTSNPN, CDR2 SVGIG (reference sequence). This CDR3 contains 14 residues. As DNA, the CDR3 is TGTGCCTGGAGTGTACTAGCGGGGTCCGATACGCAGTATTTT. This gives the protein CAWSVLAGSDTQYF. Together with reference TRBV30 and TRBJ2-3, the CDR3 gives the full variable domain: SQTIHQWPATLVQPVGSPLSLECTVEGTSNPNLYWYRQAAGRGLQLLFYSVGIGQISSEVPQNLSASRPQDRQFILSSKKLLLSDSGFYLCAWSVLAGSDTQYFGPGTRLTVL.

This chain joins TRBV13 and TRBJ2-1; TRBD1 is a possible D gene (5 bases). Looked up from germline, CDR1 is PRHDT and CDR2 is FYEKMQ (reference sequence). The germline V and J ends were trimmed by 5 bases and 7 bases, with 12 bases remaining between them. The CDR3 extends over 13 amino acids. This CDR3 reads CASSPDSRNEQFF. In nucleotides, the CDR3 is TGTGCCAGCAGCCCAGACAGCCGAAATGAGCAGTTCTTC.

This sequence joins TRBV9 and TRBJ2-7, with a weak D call TRBD2 (5 bases). Trimming pared 2 bases from V and 5 bases from J, leaving 14 bases between. CDR3 length equals 14 residues. CDR1 and CDR2 from the germline V gene are SGDLS and YYNGEE. The chain's CDR3 is CASSVRLQSDEQYF. The CDR3 nucleotides read TGTGCCAGCAGCGTGAGACTACAGTCCGACGAGCAGTACTTC.

This rearrangement joins TRBV21-1 to TRBJ1-2. TRBV21-1 is an annotated pseudogene. CDR3 length: 13 amino acids. The CDR3, as DNA: TGTGCCAGCAGCAAAGTATGGGGAGATGGCTACACCTTC. It is translated as CASSKVWGDGYTF.

This clone was seen just once. The chain has TRBV9 and TRBJ1-4; a possible D gene is TRBD1 (5 bases). V was trimmed by 3 bases and J by 5 bases, leaving 14 bases between them. Germline values: CDR1 SGDLS, CDR2 YYNGEE. There are 15 residues in the CDR3. CDR3 sequence reads: CASSAGGQTNEKLFF. The CDR3 nucleotides are TGTGCCAGCAGCGCGGGCGGACAAACAAATGAAAAACTGTTTTTT.

The CDR3 here is CASTPTATRTYEQYF. As DNA, the CDR3 is TGTGCCAGCACCCCGACAGCGACTAGGACCTACGAGCAGTACTTC. The rearrangement joins TRBV2 to TRBJ2-7; TRBD2 might be the D (6 bases). Germline-derived CDR1 and CDR2 are SNHLY and FYNNEI. The CDR3 runs 15 residues. V lost 7 bases to trimming and J lost 2 bases, with 18 bases between them. Based on the CDR3 plus reference TRBV2 and TRBJ2-7, the full variable domain is EPEVTQTPSHQVTQMGQEVILRCVPISNHLYFYWYRQILGQKVEFLVSFYNNEISEKSEIFDDQFSVERPDGSNFTLKIRSTKLEDSAMYFCASTPTATRTYEQYFGPGTRLTVT.

The chain combines TRBV18 with TRBJ2-7, with 8 bases matching TRBD1. Germline trimming cut 4 bases from V and 5 bases from J; bases unmatched to any gene: 4. Germline values: CDR1 KGHSH, CDR2 LQKENI. This CDR3 spans 13 amino acids. This chain's CDR3 is CASSLDRGDEQYF. The CDR3 coding sequence is TGTGCCAGCTCACTCGACAGGGGTGACGAGCAGTACTTC.

The V call is TRBV27, the J call TRBJ2-1, with TRBD2 matching over 10 bases. The junction had 7 bases not matched to a gene; V was cut back by 8 bases and J by 6 bases. Germline V gives CDR1 MNHEY, CDR2 SMNVEV (reference sequence). The CDR3 totals 14 residues. The CDR3 DNA is TGTGCCAGCGGATTAGCGGGGGGTTTCAATGAGCAGTTCTTC. Encoded protein: CASGLAGGFNEQFF.

The chain carries TRBV11-2 and TRBJ1-2, with 10 bases that match TRBD1. The CDR3 extends over 15 amino acids. The V gene's germline CDR1 is SGHAT and CDR2 FQNNGV. J lost 8 bases, V lost 3 bases, and 9 bases had no gene match. CDR3 bases: TGTGCCAGCAGCTTGGGGGCCGGGACAGGGGACGGCTACACCTTC. As protein: CASSLGAGTGDGYTF.

V and J are TRBV9 and TRBJ1-1; 9 nucleotides match TRBD1. Germline values: CDR1 SGDLS, CDR2 YYNGEE. CDR3 length: 16 residues. V lost 2 bases to trimming and J lost 6 bases; unmatched junction nucleotides: 11. The CDR3 region has the DNA TGTGCCAGCAGCGTCCCCCCCGGACAGGGGCGGGCTGAAGCTTTCTTT. Residues: CASSVPPGQGRAEAFF. Full variable domain (rest looked up from reference TRBV9 and TRBJ1-1): DSGVTQTPKHLITATGQRVTLRCSPRSGDLSVYWYQQSLDQGLQFLIQYYNGEERAKGNILERFSAQQFPDLHSELNLSSLELGDSALYFCASSVPPGQGRAEAFFGQGTRLTVV.

The chain is built from TRBV7-2 and TRBJ2-2; D gene ambiguous. Germline CDR1 and CDR2: SGHTA and FQGNSA. V lost 2 bases to trimming and J lost 5 bases, with 12 bases between them. This CDR3 is 15 amino acids long. In DNA, the CDR3 is TGTGCCAGCAGCTTAAGGCTAGTGCGGACCGGGGAGCTGTTTTTT. It is translated as CASSLRLVRTGELFF.

V is TRBV18 and J is TRBJ2-3, with 7 positions matching TRBD2. Germline loops: CDR1 KGHSH, CDR2 LQKENI. The CDR3 sequence is 17 residues long. V shed 1 base and J 3 bases; nucleotides not matched to a gene: 10. CDR3 residues: CASSPLDLAEGTDTQYF. Written as DNA, the CDR3 is TGTGCCAGCTCACCACTTGACCTAGCGGAAGGGACAGATACGCAGTATTTT.

This clone has just a few counts. The V gene is TRBV5-1, the J gene TRBJ2-1; 10 bases align to TRBD2. Per the germline V gene, CDR1 is SGHRS and CDR2 is YFSETQ. The CDR3 has 19 residues. The ends lost 1 base at V and 0 bases at J; junction bases unmatched: 10. The CDR3 DNA reads as TGCGCCAGCAGCTTGCGGCCTAGCGGGGGCCCGAGCTCCTACAATGAGCAGTTCTTC. It encodes CASSLRPSGGPSSYNEQFF.

The chain recombines TRBV10-3 with TRBJ1-3, with D unresolved. There are 11 residues in the CDR3. Per the germline V gene, CDR1 is ENHRY and CDR2 is SYGVKD. Trimming left V 10 bases short and J 4 bases short, with 8 bases between. The CDR3 here is CATSEGNTIYF. CDR3 DNA: TGTGCCACGTCGGAGGGAAACACCATATATTTT.

This chain links TRBV5-1 with TRBJ2-3, with a possible D match to TRBD2 (5 bases). Trimming left V 0 bases short and J 5 bases short, with 13 bases between. The CDR3 extends over 15 amino acids. Germline CDR1 and CDR2: SGHRS and YFSETQ. The CDR3 protein is CASSLERGRGDTQYF. Written as DNA, the CDR3 is TGCGCCAGCAGCTTGGAACGGGGAAGAGGAGATACGCAGTATTTT.

The chain has TRBV6-5 and TRBJ1-1, with a tentative D call TRBD1 (5 bases). The CDR3 totals 15 residues. Trimming took 7 bases from V and 3 from J, leaving 18 bases between them. Germline CDR1 reads MNHEY; CDR2 reads SVGAGI. The CDR3 sequence is CASNLRGSGDTEAFF. DNA for the CDR3: TGTGCCAGCAACCTCCGGGGGTCTGGGGACACTGAAGCTTTCTTT.

This chain connects TRBV21-1 to TRBJ2-7; the listed D gene, TRBD1, was not tested against the DNA. TRBV21-1 is listed as a pseudogene. The CDR3 spans 17 residues. The CDR3: CASSKEDEGESSYEQYF. In nucleotides, the CDR3 is TGTGCCAGCAGCAAAGAGGATGAAGGGGAAAGTTCCTACGAGCAGTACTTC.

V usage is TRBV27 and J usage is TRBJ1-5; 10 bases line up with TRBD1. In germline, CDR1 is MNHEY, CDR2 SMNVEV (reference sequence). V shed 5 bases and J 6 bases; nucleotides not matched to a gene: 4. The CDR3 sequence is 14 residues long. In DNA form, the CDR3 reads TGTGCCAGCAGTACGACAGGGGGCAGTCAGCCCCAGCATTTT. Amino acids: CASSTTGGSQPQHF.

This chain connects TRBV6-4 to TRBJ2-7; 13 bases are a match to TRBD2. The CDR3 is made up of 15 amino acids. Losses at the gene ends were 4 bases for V and 5 bases for J; bases not matched to a gene: 5. The germline gives CDR1 MRHNA, CDR2 SNTAGT. CDR3 amino acids: CASSGRLAGGDEQYF. For the CDR3, the DNA is TGTGCCAGCAGTGGCAGACTAGCGGGGGGCGACGAGCAGTACTTC.